Ten or more counts support the clone carrying this T cell receptor (beta chain). These data belong to a study of T-cell reconstitution after alpha-beta-depleted transplantation in children. Researchers prepared the TCRbeta library using unique molecular identifiers, the study reports. Each CDR3 protein is one row after TCRdb ran MiXCR on the PCR reads. The profile shows some 550,000 distinct CDR3 sequences, more than 20% of them singletons. There are 17 residues in the CDR3. This material consisted of PBMCs, mostly from graft donor cells, taken 360 days after TCRalphabeta/CD19-depleted stem cell transplant. This clonotype was obtained from a boy in the first two years of life who had a stem cell transplant for acute myeloid leukemia, so the T cells may come from the graft donor. J is TRBJ2-7 and V is TRBV21-1; the table's D call TRBD1 went unverified against the DNA. TRBV21-1 is deemed a pseudogene. CDR3 DNA: TGTGCCAGCAGCAAAGTAGATGGGGCCGGGACCTCCTACGAGCAGTACTTC. As protein: CASSKVDGAGTSYEQYF.